This entry is about one TCR beta chain. Its matching antigen is unknown. This CDR3 spans 12 amino acids. The V end was cut by 5 bases, the J end by 2 bases, with 9 bases between. Germline V gene sequence: CDR1 DFQATT, CDR2 SNEGSKA (reference sequence). The data were taken from a study of CD8 T cells in ankylosing spondylitis. Study results and caveats: Clones that were linked to disease were CD8+ and were relatively rare in peripheral blood. Blood from ankylosing spondylitis patients appeared to carry a characteristic roughly 8-variant TCR beta motif. Reportedly, matched ankylosing spondylitis synovial fluid was significantly enriched for disease-linked clones.

TCRdb independently ran MiXCR on the 5' RACE reads; one entry per CDR3 protein. Of roughly 400,000 distinct CDR3 sequences in the sample, 20% to 25% were seen once. This clonotype originated in a male donor with ankylosing spondylitis. Material: blood, either unsorted or a sorted T cell fraction (not recorded which). The chain joins TRBV20-1 to TRBJ1-1; possibly TRBD1 for D (5 bases). The CDR3: CSAQTVNTEAFF. CDR3 DNA: TGCAGTGCTCAGACAGTAAACACTGAAGCTTTCTTT.